These 2 T cell receptor beta chains originate from one sample sequenced in a study of regulatory T cells in long-lasting Graves disease. Time point described: newly diagnosed GD, antithyroid drugs for less than 3 months. The authors made the TCR library using RNA they extracted from PBMCs. TCR beta libraries were built with iRepertoire HTBI primers and Arm-PCR of CDR3 regions. Each CDR3 protein is one row after TCRdb ran MiXCR on the multiplex PCR reads. The table has fewer than 500,000 distinct CDR3 sequences, around 16% seen once. The same data also contributed to another study, on T cells in Graves' hyperthyroidism and ophthalmopathy.

The specimen was peripheral blood mononuclear cells (PBMCs), collected at new diagnosis, from a patient treated with antithyroid drugs. These receptors originate from a man in his forties with Graves disease.

This clonotype showed up many times. V is TRBV28 and J is TRBJ2-1; 10 positions agree with TRBD2. The germline CDR1 and CDR2 sequences are MDHEN and SYDVKM. The CDR3 runs 15 residues. With V trimmed by 5 bases and J by 4 bases, 5 bases remained unmatched. DNA of the CDR3: TGTGCCAGCAGTCCGGGGACTAGCGCATACAATGAGCAGTTCTTC. It codes for CASSPGTSAYNEQFF.

This clonotype appeared many times. This chain links TRBV20-1 with TRBJ2-3, with 14 bases matching TRBD2. Germline V CDR1 and CDR2: DFQATT, SNEGSKA (reference sequence). This CDR3 comprises 15 residues. J lost 4 bases, V lost 6 bases, and 6 bases had no gene match. The CDR3 bases are TGCAGTGCCGCCTCGGGACTAGCGGGGGCAGATACGCAGTATTTT. This sequence encodes CSAASGLAGADTQYF.